This entry lists 19 T cell receptor beta chains sequenced from one sample in a study of PD-1 blockade in classical Hodgkin lymphoma. TCRdb keeps only in-frame clones here, not all; method: immunoSEQ multiplex PCR. The data hold just under 100,000 clones, with approximately 80% observed a single time. Patients all relapsed after autologous stem cell transplantation, and there was variation in brentuximab vedotin exposure. The sequences come from peripheral blood mononuclear cells (PBMCs), collected at baseline. These receptors were taken from a human donor with classical Hodgkin lymphoma.

V gene TRBV9 combines with J gene TRBJ1-1; TRBD1 matches 9 bases. The germline gives CDR1 SGDLS, CDR2 YYNGEE. The length of the CDR3 is 15 residues. V lost 4 bases and J lost 7; bases outside the gene matches: 11. This CDR3 is CASSRIGTGRDEAFF. DNA for the CDR3: TGTGCCAGCAGCCGAATCGGGACAGGGAGGGATGAAGCTTTCTTT.

The genes are TRBV5-4 and TRBJ1-1; 8 bases are a match to TRBD1. The CDR3 sequence is 15 residues long. Germline loops: CDR1 SGHNT, CDR2 YYREEE (reference sequence). V lost 4 bases, J lost 1 base, and 6 bases stayed unmatched. Written as DNA, the CDR3 is TGTGCCAGCAGCACTAAAGACAGGGGGAACACTGAAGCTTTCTTT. It codes for CASSTKDRGNTEAFF.

As DNA, the CDR3 is TGCGCCAGCAGCTCACTCGGACTAGCGACCTACAATGAGCAGTTCTTC. The encoded protein is CASSSLGLATYNEQFF. The V gene is TRBV4-1, the J gene TRBJ2-1; the match to TRBD2 covers 9 bases. The germline V gene encodes CDR1 MGHRA and CDR2 YSYEKL. Trimming took 5 bases from V and 2 from J; bases not matched to a gene: 7. This CDR3 comprises 16 residues.

The J gene is TRBJ2-1, the V gene TRBV7-8, with 9 bases matching TRBD2. V shed 5 bases and J 9 bases; nucleotides not matched to a gene: 14. The CDR3 runs to 16 residues. Germline values: CDR1 SGHVS, CDR2 FQNEAQ. Written as DNA, the CDR3 is TGTGCCAGCAGCCCCCGGGTAGCGGGAGAGTTTACTGAGCAGTTCTTC. It encodes CASSPRVAGEFTEQFF.

This clone was counted between two and nine times. The rearrangement uses TRBV7-2 and TRBJ2-1, with 7 positions matching TRBD2. CDR3 size: 14 residues. With V trimmed by 5 bases and J by 3 bases, 4 bases remained unmatched. The V gene's germline CDR1 is SGHTA and CDR2 FQGNSA. CDR3 sequence: CASSRASGYNEQFF. As DNA, the CDR3 is TGTGCCAGCAGCCGGGCTAGCGGCTACAATGAGCAGTTCTTC.

The chain recombines TRBV28 with TRBJ2-1; 10 positions match TRBD2. Germline CDR1 reads MDHEN; CDR2 reads SYDVKM. The trim removed 8 bases at V and 8 bases at J, leaving 9 bases unmatched. The CDR3 runs 14 residues. The CDR3, as DNA: TGTGCCAGCGCCAATAGCGGGAGGTTTGATGAGCAGTTCTTC. Translated: CASANSGRFDEQFF.

This sequence joins TRBV9 and TRBJ2-1; perhaps TRBD1 as D (6 bases). V was pared by 0 bases and J by 2 bases, with 21 bases between. Per the germline V gene, CDR1 is SGDLS and CDR2 is YYNGEE. The CDR3 consists of 19 residues. The CDR3 coding sequence is TGTGCCAGCAGCGTAGACCCGGGGACACCCAATTGGGCCTACAATGAGCAGTTCTTC. Amino acids: CASSVDPGTPNWAYNEQFF. Drawing the rest from reference TRBV9 and TRBJ2-1, the complete variable domain is DSGVTQTPKHLITATGQRVTLRCSPRSGDLSVYWYQQSLDQGLQFLIQYYNGEERAKGNILERFSAQQFPDLHSELNLSSLELGDSALYFCASSVDPGTPNWAYNEQFFGPGTRLTVL.

This clone was observed a handful of times. The chain couples TRBV6-6 to TRBJ1-1, with 7 bases identical to TRBD1. V lost 6 bases, J lost 3 bases, and 4 bases stayed unmatched. This CDR3 spans 13 amino acids. The germline gives CDR1 MNHNY, CDR2 SVGAGI (reference sequence). CDR3 region: CASSKQGYTEAFF. The CDR3 DNA reads TGTGCCAGCAGCAAACAGGGGTACACTGAAGCTTTCTTT.

The rearrangement uses TRBV19 and TRBJ2-1; 9 bases map to TRBD2. The junction had 4 bases not matched to a gene; V was cut back by 1 base and J by 6 bases. CDR1 is LNHDA, CDR2 SQIVND, per germline (reference sequence). CDR3 length equals 15 residues. In DNA, the CDR3 is TGTGCCAGTAGTATAGTAGCGGGAGCGGGCAATGAGCAGTTCTTC. Translation: CASSIVAGAGNEQFF.

V is TRBV5-6 and J is TRBJ2-1; 7 nucleotides agree with TRBD2. Trimming removed 4 bases from V and 8 bases from J; junction bases left unmatched: 3. The CDR3 extends over 12 amino acids. Per germline, CDR1 SGHDT and CDR2 YYEEEE. CDR3 in amino acids: CASSRLAHEQFF. In DNA, the CDR3 is TGTGCCAGCAGCCGACTAGCTCATGAGCAGTTCTTC. The variable domain in full, with the rest retrieved from reference TRBV5-6 and TRBJ2-1, is DAGVTQSPTHLIKTRGQQVTLRCSPKSGHDTVSWYQQALGQGPQFIFQYYEEEERQRGNFPDRFSGHQFPNYSSELNVNALLLGDSALYLCASSRLAHEQFFGPGTRLTVL.

By proportion, this clone is medium-sized. The chain joins TRBV19 to TRBJ1-5; D possibly corresponds to TRBD1 (6 bases). The CDR3 runs to 15 residues. Trimming left V 5 bases short and J 2 bases short, with 13 bases between. CDR1 and CDR2 from the germline V gene are LNHDA and SQIVND (reference sequence). For the CDR3, the DNA is TGTGCCAGTAGTTGGGGGGGCGCAGGCAATCAGCCCCAGCATTTT. Encoded protein: CASSWGGAGNQPQHF.

V usage is TRBV28 and J usage is TRBJ2-5; 8 bases fit TRBD1. CDR3 length: 16 residues. CDR1 is MDHEN, CDR2 SYDVKM, per germline. V gave up 3 bases and J gave up 5 bases; unmatched junction bases: 11. The CDR3 reads CASSLLSQGASETQYF. CDR3 DNA sequence: TGTGCCAGCAGTTTGCTCTCCCAGGGGGCTTCGGAGACCCAGTACTTC.

The chain employs TRBV18 and TRBJ2-7, with TRBD1 as a possible D gene (5 bases). Trimming removed 2 bases at V and 0 bases at J, with 11 bases between. There are 15 residues in the CDR3. Germline loops: CDR1 KGHSH, CDR2 LQKENI. The DNA for the CDR3 is TGTGCCAGCTCACCATCCTTGACAGCCTCCTACGAGCAGTACTTC. Translated: CASSPSLTASYEQYF.

This clone has only one observation. V gene TRBV11-2 combines with J gene TRBJ2-7, with D hard to call. Per the germline V gene, CDR1 is SGHAT and CDR2 is FQNNGV. Trimming removed 0 bases from V and 6 bases from J, with 9 bases in between. This CDR3 has 13 amino acids. CDR3 sequence: CASSLDLGFEQYF. In DNA, the CDR3 is TGTGCCAGCAGCTTAGATTTGGGGTTCGAGCAGTACTTC.

CDR3 sequence: CATRLGTGFSNQPQHF. CDR3 in DNA: TGTGCCACGAGGCTCGGGACAGGATTTAGCAATCAGCCCCAGCATTTT. V gene TRBV10-3 combines with J gene TRBJ1-5; 8 bases fit TRBD1. The V segment lost 10 bases and the J segment 0 bases; nucleotides outside the gene matches: 11. The germline CDR1 and CDR2 sequences are ENHRY and SYGVKD. CDR3 length equals 16 residues.

The chain is built from TRBV19 and TRBJ2-4; D uncertain. The CDR3 totals 11 residues. In germline, CDR1 is LNHDA, CDR2 SQIVND (reference sequence). V was shortened by 2 bases and J by 8 bases, with 4 bases between the two germline ends. The CDR3: CASSILDIQYF. CDR3 bases: TGTGCCAGTAGTATACTTGACATTCAGTACTTC. The full variable domain, completed using reference TRBV19 and TRBJ2-4, is DGGITQSPKYLFRKEGQNVTLSCEQNLNHDAMYWYRQDPGQGLRLIYYSQIVNDFQKGDIAEGYSVSREKKESFPLTVTSAQKNPTAFYLCASSILDIQYFGAGTRLSVL.

This rearrangement joins TRBV14 to TRBJ2-5; D unresolved. The germline V and J ends were trimmed by 4 bases and 1 base, with 7 bases remaining between them. Germline CDR1 and CDR2: SGHDN and FVKESK. The CDR3 loop spans 13 amino acids. CDR3 DNA sequence: TGTGCCAGCAGCCGCGGCGGCCAAGAGACCCAGTACTTC. Translating it yields CASSRGGQETQYF.

The chain employs TRBV5-1 and TRBJ1-1; D gene unclear. Germline CDR1 is SGHRS and CDR2 is YFSETQ. Trimming pared 4 bases from V and 2 bases from J, leaving 12 bases between. CDR3 length: 14 amino acids. The CDR3 nucleotides read TGCGCCAGCAGCCAACAGACCAGTAACACTGAAGCTTTCTTT. It specifies CASSQQTSNTEAFF.

V is TRBV5-4 and J is TRBJ2-5; 8 positions match TRBD2. The CDR3 is 16 residues long. The J segment lost 2 bases and the V segment lost 0 bases, leaving 6 bases of the junction unmatched. The germline V gene encodes CDR1 SGHNT and CDR2 YYREEE (reference sequence). The CDR3 spells CASSLDPAGEQETQYF. The CDR3 DNA reads as TGTGCCAGCAGCTTGGACCCAGCGGGAGAGCAAGAGACCCAGTACTTC.